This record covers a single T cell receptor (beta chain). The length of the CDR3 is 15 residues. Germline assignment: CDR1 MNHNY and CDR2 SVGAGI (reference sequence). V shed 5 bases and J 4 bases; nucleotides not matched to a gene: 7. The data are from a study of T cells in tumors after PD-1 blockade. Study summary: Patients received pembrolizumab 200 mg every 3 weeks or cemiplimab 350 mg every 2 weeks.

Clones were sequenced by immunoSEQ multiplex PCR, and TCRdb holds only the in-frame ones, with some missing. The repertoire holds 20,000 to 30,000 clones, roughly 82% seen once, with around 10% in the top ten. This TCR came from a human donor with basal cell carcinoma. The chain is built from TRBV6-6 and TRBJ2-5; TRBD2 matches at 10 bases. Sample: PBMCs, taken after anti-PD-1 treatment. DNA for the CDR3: TGTGCCAGCAGTCAACCAACTAGCGGGGCAGAGACCCAGTACTTC. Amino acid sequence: CASSQPTSGAETQYF.